This TCR beta chain was captured by sequencing in a study of T cells in Graves' hyperthyroidism and ophthalmopathy (dated by TCRdb to the late 2010s). The study in broad terms: To identify TCR V-J signatures that set the groups apart, the researchers used a discovery cohort of 90 to 100 patients, made up of 43 with Graves' ophthalmopathy and some 56 with stable Graves' hyperthyroidism. The paper reports TCR Vbeta CDR3 sequencing of approximately 140 peripheral blood samples: around 45 ophthalmopathy, about 75 hyperthyroidism and around 17 progressor patients. In addition, the study compared T-cell repertoires in thyroid tissue and in blood from about six Graves' hyperthyroidism patients. Once sampling was done, hyperthyroidism patients were given methimazole at a starting dose of 30 mg daily, whereas ophthalmopathy patients were given high-dose intravenous methylprednisolone. Prospective prediction of ophthalmopathy was tested in an independent validation cohort consisting of about 20 hyperthyroidism patients and approximately 16 patients who later progressed to ophthalmopathy. The roughly 90 discovery patients were divided at random into training and test sets in a 7:3 ratio.

The full study reports these points: No statistical method was used to fix the sample size in advance, and group allocation was not hidden from the investigators. Ophthalmopathy was separated from stable hyperthyroidism by a 13 V-J signature model, with 85% to 90% sensitivity and roughly 84% specificity obtained in cross-validation and 80%/75% obtained in testing. Blood samples also contained most of the expanded thyroid clonotypes (frequency above 0.001), which suggests that blood repertoires may reflect thyroid immune responses. In validation, progression to ophthalmopathy was predicted by the model with around 71% sensitivity and around 75% specificity, a median of about 6 months before onset.

This clonotype was seen ten or more times. Its antigen remains unidentified. No qualities accompany the bases; no much larger clone lies one base away. TCR beta CDR3 regions were amplified from RNA transcripts. For the first round of RT-PCR on the TCR CDR3, the HTBI primer set was used together with the Qiagen OneStep RT-PCR kit. Libraries were constructed in a second round of multiplex PCR, after which size selection and purification were carried out. Paired-end sequencing of the libraries was performed with 100 bp reads on an Illumina HiSeq2000. From the authors' description of their analysis: SOAPnuke was used to process the raw data, throwing out any read that contained adapters or uncalled bases, had a mean Phred below 15, or lacked an exact constant-primer or identifier match. High-quality paired reads were merged with COPE v1.2.5, and unique nucleotide sequences were defined as clonotypes. Clonotypes were aligned to IMGT TRBV, TRBD and TRBJ reference segments using MiTCR v1.1. The analysis was restricted to V-J combinations with a frequency above 0.0001, which together covered about 99% of the repertoires. A TCS score was defined as the ratio of F50 (clonal expansion) to E x V (chaos), with BLOSUM62-based TCRdist applied between CDR3 peptides within each V-J. Welch's t-statistics and random forest reduced 500 to 550 V-J features to under 15, which were used in a naive Bayes classifier (R e1071). The Morisita-Horn index was used to measure how similar the thyroid and blood repertoires were. The public sequencing data were trimmed at Q25 with fastp and processed into clonotypes with MiXCR by TCRdb, which kept only in-frame beta chains. Every entry covers one CDR3 protein and lists the most common genes and DNA from its rows. These V and J calls derive from TCRdb rather than the authors' analysis. The sample table records around 660,000 distinct CDR3 sequences; just under 45% of these occur just once. Less than 9.5% of the sample comes from the top ten.

From the germline V gene, CDR1 is SQVTM and CDR2 is ANQGSEA. The CDR3 spans 16 residues, from the cysteine through the phenylalanine. Here the CDR3 DNA is all that survives: 48 bases in frame from base 1. V drops 7 bases and J drops 3 bases, leaving 24 bases in between. Patients with uncontrolled infections, other autoimmune diseases, pregnancy or lactation were excluded. Diagnoses were established on the basis of clinical symptoms, serum thyroxine and TRAb, thyroid ultrasound, and orbital computed tomography. Trizol reagent was used to extract total RNA, and RNA quality was then checked on an Agilent 2100 Bioanalyzer.

Here the chain combines TRBV29-1 and TRBJ1-2; D gene: possibly TRBD1, on 6 matching bases. The receptor was isolated from an adult man with Graves' disease, either hyperthyroidism or ophthalmopathy (not recorded which). Sequenced: peripheral blood or thyroid tissue (not recorded which). The sequence in DNA is TGCAGCGCCCTTCGGGACACTCGGTTTGGCGACTATGGCTACACCTTC. Its coded protein is CSALRDTRFGDYGYTF.